This TCR beta chain originates from a study of OX40 agonist ivuxolimab in advanced cancers. Across the whole study: The study treated patients with ivuxolimab, an agonistic anti-OX40 (CD134) antibody.

Method: immunoSEQ multiplex PCR; TCRdb's copy keeps in-frame clones and lacks some. The table has around 76,000 clones, approximately 78% seen once; the top ten hold about 5%. In the case of this clone: Its antigen remains unknown.

In germline, CDR1 is MNHEY, CDR2 SVGAGI. The J segment lost 0 bases and the V segment lost 2 bases, leaving 4 bases of the junction unmatched. CDR3 length: 16 amino acids. Study outcomes and limitations: It was also the case that some nonresponders had low normalized T-cell clonal expansion. The average count of expanded clones was higher among CD8+ T cells than among CD4+. Both CD4+ and CD8+ T cell populations in blood had undergone clonal expansion by week 6 at 0.1 to 3.0 mg/kg.

Source: CD4+ or CD8+ T cells sorted from blood, taken in a trial of the OX40 agonist ivuxolimab. The TCR originated in an adult with an advanced solid tumor such as melanoma, head and neck, liver or kidney cancer. The chain carries TRBV6-5 and TRBJ1-3, with TRBD1 identical over 7 bases. For the CDR3, the DNA is TGTGCCAGCAGTTACGGAGCAGGGGGCTCTGGAAACACCATATATTTT. The encoded protein is CASSYGAGGSGNTIYF.